The T cell receptor beta chain under discussion was sequenced for a study of shared clonotypes between healthy human individuals (dated by TCRdb to the early 2020s). Background on the whole study: Three men and a couple of women, aged 18 to 49 years, made up the cohort. Between about 0.8 and 9 billion PBMCs per donor were obtained by leukapheresis. Per donor, three plates each were used for CD4 naive and CD4 memory, two for CD8 naive, and one for CD8 memory. To increase sequencing depth and limit assay-specific biases, TCR repertoire library preparation and sequencing were carried out by different laboratories using diverse techniques. Blood TCR repertoires of four to six healthy adults were deeply sequenced to estimate repertoire size and the extent of clonotype sharing between individuals. Broader findings and caveats from the paper: Pairwise subsampling led to the expectation that sequencing depth would affect the degree of clonotype sharing among donors. Sampling was restricted to blood, and TCR repertoires in tissue are likely to differ from TCR repertoires in blood. Naive subsets generally had larger estimated clonotype richness than memory subsets did. Because the study included a small number of donors, the genetic and exposure-history diversity represented was limited. Even with the large sequencing depth, rarefaction of the sorted-subset datasets indicated that sequencing was incomplete. Higher generation probabilities were observed for clonotypes shared by all four sorted-subset donors than for non-shared clonotypes. Sharing across a few donors was observed for about 4.8% of naive CD4, around 3.5% of naive CD8, about 2.5% of memory CD4, and over 0.3% of memory CD8 clonotypes.

The donors were healthy, HIV-negative adults with no recently reported acute infections or vaccinations. All donors were Caucasian adults living in Nashville, Tennessee, USA. CD4+ T cells were enriched by magnetic negative selection, after which naive cells were positively selected on CD45RA and the negative fraction was taken as the memory subset. After blood collection by leukapheresis, PBMCs were isolated using Ficoll-Histopaque density gradient centrifugation and then cryopreserved in the vapor phase of liquid nitrogen. Analytical flow cytometry was used to check the purity and quantity of each magnetically sorted T cell population. Genomic DNA was isolated from every sorted fraction and measured by UV absorbance on a Nanodrop 2000c. Turning to this clone: Its antigen is unknown. No quality values exist for individual bases; no much larger clone is one base distant.

V and J lose 4 bases and 3 bases, and a span of 9 bases separates them. There are 14 amino acids in the CDR3, from cysteine to phenylalanine inclusive. This entry keeps only the CDR3 DNA: 42 bases, framed from base 1. CDR1 and CDR2, looked up from the germline V gene, are LGHNT and FRNRAP. TCR CDR3 regions were amplified from genomic DNA by multiplex PCR using the deep immunoSEQ assay. Genomic DNA extracted from each cell subset was distributed evenly over all wells of several immunoSEQ 96-well plates, and each plate served as one replicate. For sorted subsets, approximately 210 ng genomic DNA, equal to 30,000 or so T cell genomes, was loaded into each replicate PCR. The purified libraries were quantified using a Qubit 3.0 fluorometer, sized with a Bioanalyzer 2100, and then quantified again using the KAPA Library Quantification kit. Every immunoSEQ 96-well plate was sequenced on a dedicated single-read 150-cycle Illumina NextSeq 550 flow cell. As for the authors' bioinformatics: The immunoSEQ output contained only junctional sequences without quality scores, so filtering could not match that applied to full-length reads. Sequences were annotated with PyIR, a Python wrapper for IgBLAST v1.9, and V/J genes and CDR3 were assigned using IMGT germline references. Reads were filtered out if the reads had weak V/J assignments (E-value above 1e-6), no CDR3, stop codons, out-of-frame junctions, or ambiguous translated residues. V3J clonotypes were defined as sequences sharing the same inferred V gene, J gene, and CDR3 amino acid sequence. The percentage overlap between two repertoires was calculated by dividing the number of shared unique clonotypes by the size of the smaller repertoire. Richness of each repertoire was evaluated using RTK rarefaction, the Chao1 estimator, and Recon v2.1 estimates of unobserved clonotypes. OLGA was used to compute generation probabilities for all TCRbeta clonotypes that the gDNA method yielded from a handful of donors. TCRdb limited this immuneACCESS table to in-frame rearrangements with V and J called. A share of clones is missing; checked studies link under half to unresolved V genes, and the rest is unexplained. Clone size and the V and J calls come from that table; the DNA yielded D and trimming. Present in this sample are roughly 530,000 clones, 96% of which were seen just once. The ten largest clones capture under 0.06% of the sample.

The sequenced material came from naive CD4+ T cells sorted from blood. This specimen's cell subset or site label, interpreted: CD45RA+ positively selected. This chain joins TRBV12-5 to TRBJ2-2; no D gene can be assigned with confidence. The clonotype comes from a woman in her thirties in good health. The sequenced DNA is TGTGCTAGTGGTTCGGACGCGGACACCGGGGAGCTGTTTTTT. Its amino acids are CASGSDADTGELFF.